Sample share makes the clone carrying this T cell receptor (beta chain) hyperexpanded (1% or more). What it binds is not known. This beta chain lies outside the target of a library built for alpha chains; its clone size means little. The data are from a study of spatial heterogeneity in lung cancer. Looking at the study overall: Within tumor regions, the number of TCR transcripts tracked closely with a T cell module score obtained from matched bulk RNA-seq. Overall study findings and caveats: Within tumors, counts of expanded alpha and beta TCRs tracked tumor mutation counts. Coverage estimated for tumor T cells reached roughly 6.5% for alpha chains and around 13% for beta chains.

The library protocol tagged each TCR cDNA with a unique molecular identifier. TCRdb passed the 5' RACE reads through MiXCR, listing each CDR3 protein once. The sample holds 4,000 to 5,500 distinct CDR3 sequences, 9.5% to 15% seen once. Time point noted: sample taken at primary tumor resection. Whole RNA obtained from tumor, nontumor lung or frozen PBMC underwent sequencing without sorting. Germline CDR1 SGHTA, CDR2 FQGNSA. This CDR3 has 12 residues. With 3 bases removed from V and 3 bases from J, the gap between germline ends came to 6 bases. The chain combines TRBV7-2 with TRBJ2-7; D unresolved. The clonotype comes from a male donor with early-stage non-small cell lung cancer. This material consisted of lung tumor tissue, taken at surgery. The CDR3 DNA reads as TGTGCCAGCAGCTTCCCAAACTACGAGCAGTACTTC. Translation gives CASSFPNYEQYF.